This T cell receptor (beta chain) was found in a study of blood T cells in healthy people across ages. A J-beta primer mix and a sample-barcoded 5' primer were used in a second PCR of roughly 6 to 11 cycles. TCRdb ran MiXCR on the 5' RACE reads and lists one entry per CDR3 protein. The table lists some 1.7 million distinct CDR3 sequences, 28% of them singletons. The CDR3 is made up of 14 amino acids. Trimming cost V 4 bases and J 8 bases, with 17 bases left between them. Germline CDR1 and CDR2: MNHEY and SVGEGT. There are a few counts of this clonotype. Sequencing was done on a sample of blood. The sequence was collected from a woman aged 25 to 39 in good health. This rearrangement joins TRBV6-2 or TRBV6-3 to TRBJ1-2; D call uncertain. The CDR3 reads CASSSLAGRGGYTF. The CDR3 DNA reads TGTGCCAGCAGTTCCTTGGCGGGCCGGGGAGGCTACACCTTC.